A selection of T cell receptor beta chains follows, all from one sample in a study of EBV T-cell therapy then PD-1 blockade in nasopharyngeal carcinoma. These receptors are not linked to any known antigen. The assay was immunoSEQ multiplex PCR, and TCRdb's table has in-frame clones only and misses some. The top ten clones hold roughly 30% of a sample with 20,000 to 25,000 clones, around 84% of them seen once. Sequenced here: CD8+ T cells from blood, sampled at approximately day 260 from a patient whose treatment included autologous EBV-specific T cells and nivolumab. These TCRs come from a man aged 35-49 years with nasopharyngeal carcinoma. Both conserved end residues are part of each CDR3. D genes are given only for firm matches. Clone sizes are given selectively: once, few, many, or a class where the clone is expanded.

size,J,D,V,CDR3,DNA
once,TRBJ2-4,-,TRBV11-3,CASSPTSRSIQYF,TGTGCCAGCAGCCCCACCTCTCGTTCCATTCAGTACTTC
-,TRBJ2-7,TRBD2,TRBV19,CASSAGGAAYEQYF,TGTGCCAGTAGTGCCGGGGGGGCCGCCTACGAGCAGTACTTC
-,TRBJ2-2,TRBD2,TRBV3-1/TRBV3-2,CASSPPTSGDEGELFF,TGTGCCAGCAGCCCCCCGACTAGCGGGGATGAAGGGGAGCTGTTTTTT
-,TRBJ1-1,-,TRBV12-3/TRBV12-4,CASSWNREAFF,TGTGCCAGTTCTTGGAACAGGGAAGCTTTCTTT
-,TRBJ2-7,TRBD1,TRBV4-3,CASSQWTGNEQYF,TGCGCCAGCAGCCAATGGACAGGGAACGAGCAGTACTTC
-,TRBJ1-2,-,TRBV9,CASSVAGSLGSYGYTF,TGTGCCAGCAGCGTAGCTGGATCCTTGGGGTCCTATGGCTACACCTTC
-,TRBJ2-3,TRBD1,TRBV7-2,CASSLRGQGPDTQYF,TGTGCCAGCAGCTTACGAGGACAGGGCCCAGATACGCAGTATTTT
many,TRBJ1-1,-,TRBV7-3,CASSLGYGNTEAFF,TGTGCCAGCAGCTTGGGGTATGGGAACACTGAAGCTTTCTTT
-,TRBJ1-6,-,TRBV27,CASSYLGRGSPLHF,TGTGCCAGCAGCTATTTGGGGCGCGGTTCACCCCTCCACTTT
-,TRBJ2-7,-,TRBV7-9,CASSLVNPADSYEQYF,TGTGCCAGCAGCTTAGTAAACCCGGCAGACTCCTACGAGCAGTACTTC
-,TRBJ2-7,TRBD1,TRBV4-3,CASSLEDRGYEQYF,TGCGCCAGCAGCCTTGAGGACAGGGGTTACGAGCAGTACTTC
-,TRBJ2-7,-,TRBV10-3,CAISESQQPTFYEQYF,TGTGCCATCAGTGAGTCGCAACAGCCGACCTTCTACGAGCAGTACTTC
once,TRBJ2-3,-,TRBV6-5,CASSYGGRTDTQYF,TGTGCCAGCAGTTACGGGGGTCGAACCGATACGCAGTATTTT
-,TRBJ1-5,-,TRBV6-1,CASSEARPGRIGNQPQHF,TGTGCCAGCAGTGAAGCTAGGCCAGGGAGGATTGGGAATCAGCCCCAGCATTTT
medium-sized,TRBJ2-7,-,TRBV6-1,CASSEEGGLSYEQYF,TGTGCCAGCAGTGAAGAAGGGGGACTCTCCTACGAGCAGTACTTC
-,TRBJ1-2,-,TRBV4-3,CASSQSTGTNAGYTF,TGCGCCAGCAGCCAAAGTACCGGGACGAACGCTGGCTACACCTTC
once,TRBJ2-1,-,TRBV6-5,CASTGGRYNEQFF,TGTGCCAGCACCGGGGGGCGGTACAATGAGCAGTTCTTC
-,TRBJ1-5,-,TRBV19,CASSEGQKNQPQHF,TGTGCCAGTAGTGAAGGACAGAAAAATCAGCCCCAGCATTTT
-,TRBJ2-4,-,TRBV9,CASSVGFRGADIQYF,TGTGCCAGCAGCGTAGGATTCCGAGGGGCTGACATTCAGTACTTC
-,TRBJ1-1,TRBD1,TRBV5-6,CASSIGGEAFF,TGTGCCAGCAGCATAGGGGGCGAAGCTTTCTTT
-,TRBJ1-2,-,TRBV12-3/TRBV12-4,CASSDRFPYGYTF,TGTGCCAGCAGTGACAGGTTCCCATATGGCTACACCTTC
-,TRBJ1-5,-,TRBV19,CASSIDQAPRWAQHF,TGTGCCAGTAGTATAGATCAGGCCCCCCGATGGGCCCAGCATTTT
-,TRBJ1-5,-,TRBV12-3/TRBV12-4,CASRSGLQPQHF,TGTGCCAGCAGATCAGGGCTTCAGCCCCAGCATTTT
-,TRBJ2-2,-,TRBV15,CATSRDTRKTGELFF,TGTGCCACCAGCAGAGATACCAGGAAAACCGGGGAGCTGTTTTTT
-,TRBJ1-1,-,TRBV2,CASTVRRLLNTEAFF,TGTGCCAGCACCGTACGCCGACTATTGAACACTGAAGCTTTCTTT
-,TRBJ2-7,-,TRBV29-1,CSVEIASVPYEQYF,TGCAGCGTTGAAATAGCCTCGGTGCCCTACGAGCAGTACTTC
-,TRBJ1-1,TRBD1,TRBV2,CASSTPGQLSEAFF,TGTGCCAGCAGTACCCCGGGACAGCTATCGGAAGCTTTCTTT
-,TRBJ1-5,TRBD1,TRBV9,CASSEAGTGAKYSNQPQHF,TGTGCCAGCAGCGAGGCGGGGACAGGGGCAAAATATAGCAATCAGCCCCAGCATTTT
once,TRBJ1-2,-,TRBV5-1,CASSFGSYTGNTNYGYTF,TGCGCCAGCAGCTTCGGGTCCTATACAGGGAATACTAACTATGGCTACACCTTC
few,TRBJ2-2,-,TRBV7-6,CASSLPGTGELFF,TGTGCCAGCAGCTTACCGGGGACCGGGGAGCTGTTTTTT
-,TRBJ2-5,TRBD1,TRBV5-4,CASSSATGYQETQYF,TGTGCCAGCAGCTCTGCGACAGGGTACCAAGAGACCCAGTACTTC
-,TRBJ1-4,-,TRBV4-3,CASSQAPEGEKLFF,TGCGCCAGCAGCCAAGCTCCGGAGGGAGAAAAACTGTTTTTT
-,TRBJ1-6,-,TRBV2,CASSESVGGLIPNSPLHF,TGTGCCAGCAGTGAATCCGTGGGGGGATTGATCCCTAATTCACCCCTCCACTTT
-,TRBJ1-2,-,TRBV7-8,CASSLAAVDGNYGYTF,TGTGCCAGCAGCTTAGCGGCCGTGGACGGAAACTATGGCTACACCTTC
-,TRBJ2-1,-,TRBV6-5,CASSSGGAIYNEQFF,TGTGCCAGCAGTTCTGGGGGGGCGATATACAATGAGCAGTTCTTC
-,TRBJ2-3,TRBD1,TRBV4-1,CASSSGGTGALWTDTQYF,TGCGCCAGCAGCTCCGGCGGGACAGGGGCTTTGTGGACAGATACGCAGTATTTT
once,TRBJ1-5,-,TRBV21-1,CASSNGGPNQPQHF,TGTGCCAGCAGCAACGGGGGTCCCAATCAGCCCCAGCATTTT
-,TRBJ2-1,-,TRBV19,CASSIPLTDTEQFF,TGTGCCAGTAGTATCCCTCTCACGGACACGGAGCAGTTCTTC
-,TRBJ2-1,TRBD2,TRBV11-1,CASSLGGAPYNEQFF,TGTGCCAGCAGCTTGGGAGGGGCCCCCTACAATGAGCAGTTCTTC
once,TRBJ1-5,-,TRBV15,CATGQGSQPQHF,TGTGCCACCGGGCAGGGGTCCCAGCCCCAGCATTTT
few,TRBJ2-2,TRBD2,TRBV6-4,CASSESQRGHTGELFF,TGTGCCAGCAGTGAATCCCAGCGGGGACACACCGGGGAGCTGTTTTTT
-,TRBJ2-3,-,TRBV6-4,CASSDGAASSQYF,TGTGCCAGCAGTGACGGGGCCGCCAGTTCCCAGTATTTT
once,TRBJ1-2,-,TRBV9,CASSVRPNAGRGYTF,TGTGCCAGCAGCGTGAGGCCCAACGCCGGTAGGGGCTACACCTTC
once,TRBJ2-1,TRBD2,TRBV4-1,CASSQTSASLEQFF,TGCGCCAGCAGCCAGACTAGCGCGTCCCTTGAGCAGTTCTTC
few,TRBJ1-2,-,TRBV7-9,CASSLGPPDGF,TGTGCCAGCAGCTTAGGGCCTCCGGACGGATTC